These 31 T cell receptor beta chains originate from one sample sequenced in a study of Tregs in tolerant kidney transplant recipients. The data were produced by immunoSEQ multiplex PCR, yet TCRdb's version contains in-frame clones alone and is incomplete. The sample holds fewer than 70,000 clones, more than 70% seen once. Sequenced material: CD4+ T cells from blood. These receptor sequences come from a human donor in good health.

V is TRBV27 and J is TRBJ2-3; no definite D call. The ends were cut back, 7 bases at V and 0 bases at J, with 14 bases in the middle. The CDR3 contains 15 residues. CDR1 is MNHEY and CDR2 is SMNVEV in the germline V gene (reference sequence). The CDR3 DNA reads TGTGCCAGCACCATATTGGGCGGTAGCACAGATACGCAGTATTTT. This sequence encodes CASTILGGSTDTQYF.

V and J are TRBV5-8 and TRBJ2-1; 9 positions match TRBD1. Germline V CDR1 and CDR2: SGHTS, YDEGEE. The junction had 5 bases not matched to a gene; V was cut back by 1 base and J by 6 bases. This CDR3 spans 15 amino acids. CDR3 nucleotide sequence: TGTGCCAGCAGCTTGCTAGGGACAGGGTTCAATGAGCAGTTCTTC. This gives the protein CASSLLGTGFNEQFF.

The rearrangement links TRBV7-2 to TRBJ2-3; D is ambiguous. This CDR3 region has 14 residues. The germline V gene has CDR1 SGHTA and CDR2 FQGNSA. Trimming removed 1 base from V and 2 bases from J, with 7 bases in between. Here the CDR3 DNA reads TGTGCCAGCAGCTTAGGTGGCTACACAGATACGCAGTATTTT. Protein sequence: CASSLGGYTDTQYF.

V gene TRBV30 combines with J gene TRBJ1-6; 7 bases align to TRBD1. The trim removed 0 bases at V and 8 bases at J, leaving 4 bases unmatched. Germline CDR1 reads GTSNPN; CDR2 reads SVGIG (reference sequence). This CDR3 comprises 14 residues. For the CDR3, the DNA is TGTGCCTGGAGTGTTTTCGGGACAGATTCACCCCTCCACTTT. This codes for CAWSVFGTDSPLHF. Based on the CDR3 plus reference TRBV30 and TRBJ1-6, the full variable domain is SQTIHQWPATLVQPVGSPLSLECTVEGTSNPNLYWYRQAAGRGLQLLFYSVGIGQISSEVPQNLSASRPQDRQFILSSKKLLLSDSGFYLCAWSVFGTDSPLHFGNGTRLTVT.

The V call is TRBV25-1, the J call TRBJ2-4; maybe TRBD2 (5 bases). Germline loops: CDR1 MGHDK, CDR2 SYGVNS. The CDR3 length is 17 residues. V dropped 4 bases and J dropped 1 base, with 17 bases sitting between them. This CDR3 is CASSGPRAPGAKNIQYF. DNA for the CDR3: TGTGCCAGCAGTGGCCCACGGGCCCCGGGGGCCAAAAACATTCAGTACTTC. The full variable domain, with the rest looked up from reference TRBV25-1 and TRBJ2-4, is EADIYQTPRYLVIGTGKKITLECSQTMGHDKMYWYQQDPGMELHLIHYSYGVNSTEKGDLSSESTVSRIRTEHFPLTLESARPSHTSQYLCASSGPRAPGAKNIQYFGAGTRLSVL.

V and J are TRBV7-3 and TRBJ2-1, with a tentative D call TRBD2 (5 bases). Germline V CDR1 and CDR2: SGHTA, FQGTGA. CDR3 size: 14 residues. Trimming stripped 4 bases from V and 9 bases from J, with 16 bases between. The CDR3 DNA sequence: TGTGCCAGCAGCTCGGAGGACCTAGCTGGTGAGCAGTTCTTC. Its protein product is CASSSEDLAGEQFF.

The V and J genes are TRBV5-6 and TRBJ2-1, with 7 bases lining up with TRBD2. Germline trimming cut 2 bases from V and 7 bases from J; bases unmatched to any gene: 9. The CDR3 is made up of 15 amino acids. Germline V gene data show CDR1 as SGHDT and CDR2 as YYEEEE. The CDR3 here is CASSFGGRGINEQFF. CDR3 bases: TGTGCCAGCAGCTTCGGCGGGAGAGGGATAAATGAGCAGTTCTTC.

The count of this clone is one. This rearrangement joins TRBV13 to TRBJ2-3; 13 positions agree with TRBD2. This CDR3 has 20 amino acids. Germline V gene sequence: CDR1 PRHDT, CDR2 FYEKMQ (reference sequence). The trim removed 5 bases at V and 0 bases at J, leaving 14 bases unmatched. The DNA of the CDR3 is TGTGCCAGCAGCCCTTGGACTAGCGGGAGCGCCTCAATGAGCACAGATACGCAGTATTTT. This codes for CASSPWTSGSASMSTDTQYF.

The chain couples TRBV10-3 to TRBJ1-1; 9 bases align to TRBD1. The trim removed 2 bases at V and 3 bases at J, leaving 7 bases unmatched. CDR3 length: 16 amino acids. Germline values: CDR1 ENHRY, CDR2 SYGVKD. This CDR3 is CAISENRGLEYTEAFF. Written as DNA, the CDR3 is TGTGCCATCAGTGAGAACAGGGGGCTGGAGTACACTGAAGCTTTCTTT.

The V and J genes are TRBV5-1 and TRBJ2-7, with 7 bases that match TRBD2. With 6 bases clipped from V and 0 bases from J, the junction kept 9 bases outside the gene matches. Per the germline V gene, CDR1 is SGHRS and CDR2 is YFSETQ. The CDR3 is 15 residues long. The CDR3 DNA follows: TGCGCCAGCAATATCGGGGACTATTCCTCCTACGAGCAGTACTTC. It specifies CASNIGDYSSYEQYF.

The V gene is TRBV19, the J gene TRBJ2-1; maybe TRBD2 (6 bases). The germline V gene encodes CDR1 LNHDA and CDR2 SQIVND (reference sequence). Trimming stripped 7 bases from V and 2 bases from J, with 12 bases between. The CDR3 sequence is 14 residues long. The CDR3 sequence: CASMKRAPYNEQFF. CDR3 in DNA: TGTGCCAGTATGAAGCGGGCCCCCTACAATGAGCAGTTCTTC.

This clone was detected ten times or more. This CDR3 is CASSFGQPTGELFF. The CDR3 region has the DNA TGCGCCAGCAGCTTTGGACAGCCCACCGGGGAGCTGTTTTTT. The rearrangement joins TRBV5-1 to TRBJ2-2; the D gene is possibly TRBD1 (6 bases). This CDR3 has 14 amino acids. V lost 2 bases to trimming and J lost 4 bases, with 9 bases between them. The germline V gene has CDR1 SGHRS and CDR2 YFSETQ.

V and J are TRBV12-2 and TRBJ2-7; the tabulated D call, TRBD2, remains unverified against the DNA. TRBV12-2 is reported as a pseudogene. This CDR3 region has 17 residues. The CDR3 DNA is TGTGCAAGTCGCTCGGAAATGCGGGACCCGTCGCCCTACGAGCAGTACTTC. Translating gives CASRSEMRDPSPYEQYF.

The chain has TRBV7-2 and TRBJ1-2; D perhaps matches TRBD1 (5 bases). The V gene's germline CDR1 is SGHTA and CDR2 FQGNSA. Trimming left V 4 bases short and J 1 base short, with 13 bases between. The CDR3 consists of 15 residues. The CDR3 region is CASSSQDNLNYGYTF. CDR3 bases: TGTGCCAGCAGCTCTCAGGACAACCTTAACTATGGCTACACCTTC. The full variable domain, in which reference TRBV7-2 and TRBJ1-2 provide the parts outside the CDR3, is GAGVSQSPSNKVTEKGKDVELRCDPISGHTALYWYRQSLGQGLEFLIYFQGNSAPDKSGLPSDRFSAERTGGSVSTLTIQRTQQEDSAVYLCASSSQDNLNYGYTFGSGTRLTVV.

The chain uses TRBV2 and TRBJ1-2; D is ambiguous. Germline V gene sequence: CDR1 SNHLY, CDR2 FYNNEI. Trimming removed 6 bases from V and 6 bases from J, with 14 bases in between. The CDR3 has 13 amino acids. This CDR3 is CASRTRVLDGYTF. The CDR3 bases are TGTGCCAGCAGAACGAGGGTACTGGATGGCTACACCTTC.

The chain uses TRBV12-5 and TRBJ1-5, with 10 positions matching TRBD1. The V segment lost 4 bases and the J segment 5 bases; nucleotides outside the gene matches: 8. This CDR3 has 16 residues. CDR1 is LGHNT, CDR2 FRNRAP, per germline. The CDR3 sequence is CASGSSSGQGYQPQHF. In DNA form, the CDR3 reads TGTGCTAGTGGTTCCAGCTCGGGACAGGGGTATCAGCCCCAGCATTTT.

This rearrangement joins TRBV2 to TRBJ2-6; the D gene could be TRBD1 or TRBD2 (5 bases each). The germline V gene encodes CDR1 SNHLY and CDR2 FYNNEI. The V end lost 5 bases, the J end lost 4 bases, and 12 bases lay between the germline ends. The CDR3 loop spans 15 amino acids. CDR3 in amino acids: CASSPGAAGANVLTF. The CDR3 DNA reads TGTGCCAGCAGTCCCGGGGCGGCGGGGGCCAACGTCCTGACTTTC.

A single count supports this clone. This chain connects TRBV4-3 to TRBJ1-1; 8 bases are a match to TRBD1. Germline V lookup: CDR1 LGHNA, CDR2 YSLEER. The trim removed 2 bases at V and 2 bases at J, leaving 4 bases unmatched. This CDR3 spans 15 amino acids. Here the CDR3 DNA reads TGCGCCAGCAGCCAAACAGGGGGACGTAACACTGAAGCTTTCTTT. Translation gives CASSQTGGRNTEAFF.

The rearrangement joins TRBV7-9 to TRBJ2-3, with 8 bases fitting TRBD1. After removal of 5 bases from V and 3 bases from J, the junction contained 10 bases not matched to a gene. This CDR3 region has 16 residues. Germline V gene lookup returns CDR1 SEHNR and CDR2 FQNEAQ (reference sequence). CDR3 coding DNA: TGTGCCAGCAGCGAACAAACAGGGGGTACGACAGATACGCAGTATTTT. It specifies CASSEQTGGTTDTQYF.

The CDR3 protein is CASSQATGWAAGELFF. In nucleotides, the CDR3 is TGCGCCAGCAGCCAGGCTACAGGGTGGGCGGCCGGGGAGCTGTTTTTT. This chain uses TRBV4-3 with TRBJ2-2, with D possibly TRBD1 on 6 matching bases. The CDR3 consists of 16 residues. Germline CDR1 reads LGHNA; CDR2 reads YSLEER. The V end lost 3 bases, the J end lost 6 bases, and 17 bases lay between the germline ends.

The genes are TRBV30 and TRBJ2-1; D assignment may be TRBD1 or TRBD2 (6 bases each). The V end was cut by 3 bases, the J end by 7 bases, with 19 bases between. This CDR3 is 15 amino acids long. Germline loops: CDR1 GTSNPN, CDR2 SVGIG (reference sequence). CDR3 DNA: TGTGCCTGGAGCCACTTTGGGGGGCTTGGGAATGAGCAGTTCTTC. Translation gives CAWSHFGGLGNEQFF.

The J gene is TRBJ1-1, the V gene TRBV11-2, with 8 bases fitting TRBD1. Germline loops: CDR1 SGHAT, CDR2 FQNNGV. CDR3 length equals 15 residues. V was clipped by 2 bases and J by 2 bases; unmatched bases: 4. The CDR3 DNA reads TGTGCCAGCAGCTTATGGACAGGGACCAACACTGAAGCTTTCTTT. Its translation: CASSLWTGTNTEAFF.

The V gene is TRBV5-1, the J gene TRBJ2-5, with D possibly matching TRBD1 (6 bases). Trimming pared 5 bases from V and 1 base from J, leaving 9 bases between. Germline lookup yields CDR1 SGHRS and CDR2 YFSETQ. The CDR3 loop spans 13 amino acids. Here the CDR3 reads CASRMTGQETQYF. The CDR3 DNA sequence: TGCGCCAGCAGGATGACAGGCCAAGAGACCCAGTACTTC.

The chain joins TRBV28 to TRBJ2-7, with 8 positions matching TRBD2. The CDR3 runs to 15 residues. V lost 5 bases and J lost 3; bases outside the gene matches: 9. The germline V gene encodes CDR1 MDHEN and CDR2 SYDVKM. This CDR3 reads CASSPGGVMNYEQYF. CDR3 DNA: TGTGCCAGCAGTCCGGGGGGGGTAATGAACTACGAGCAGTACTTC.

This clone was seen more than once but under ten times. The genes are TRBV12-5 and TRBJ1-5, with D unresolved. V lost 0 bases and J lost 4, with 1 base in between. The CDR3 covers 12 residues. Germline V gene data show CDR1 as LGHNT and CDR2 as FRNRAP. The CDR3: CASGLVNQPQHF. The CDR3 region has the DNA TGTGCTAGTGGTTTGGTAAATCAGCCCCAGCATTTT.

The gene calls are TRBV2 and TRBJ1-2; tentatively, D is TRBD1 (5 bases). The germline V and J ends were trimmed by 2 bases and 11 bases, with 15 bases remaining between them. The CDR3 has 13 amino acids. Germline V gene sequence: CDR1 SNHLY, CDR2 FYNNEI. The CDR3 region is CASSELRQGFYTF. The CDR3, as DNA: TGTGCCAGCAGTGAATTGAGGCAGGGATTTTACACCTTC.

The chain has TRBV4-1 and TRBJ1-3, with D hard to call. V was clipped by 1 base and J by 0 bases, with 10 bases between them. Germline assignment: CDR1 MGHRA and CDR2 YSYEKL. This CDR3 has 16 amino acids. The CDR3 sequence: CASSQGPTYSGNTIYF. DNA of the CDR3: TGCGCCAGCAGCCAAGGGCCGACTTACTCTGGAAACACCATATATTTT.

This clone was recorded a few times. The chain carries TRBV11-2 and TRBJ1-6, with 7 bases aligning to TRBD1. This CDR3 has 15 residues. Germline V gives CDR1 SGHAT, CDR2 FQNNGV. J gave up 10 bases and V 0 bases, and 6 bases lay outside the gene matches. CDR3 loop: CASSLEAGGGSPLHF. CDR3 bases: TGTGCCAGCAGCTTAGAGGCAGGGGGAGGATCACCCCTCCACTTT. Combining the CDR3 with reference TRBV11-2 and TRBJ1-6 gives the whole variable domain EAGVAQSPRYKIIEKRQSVAFWCNPISGHATLYWYQQILGQGPKLLIQFQNNGVVDDSQLPKDRFSAERLKGVDSTLKIQPAKLEDSAVYLCASSLEAGGGSPLHFGNGTRLTVT.

The CDR3 spells CASSLTGSYNEQFF. As DNA, the CDR3 is TGTGCCAGCAGCTTAACCGGGTCCTACAATGAGCAGTTCTTC. The rearrangement uses TRBV7-2 and TRBJ2-1; D unclear. The germline gives CDR1 SGHTA, CDR2 FQGNSA. V was pared by 2 bases and J by 1 base, with 6 bases between. The CDR3 is 14 residues long.

This chain uses TRBV12-5 with TRBJ2-3; maybe TRBD2 (5 bases). The germline V and J ends were trimmed by 0 bases and 2 bases, with 21 bases remaining between them. The germline V gene encodes CDR1 LGHNT and CDR2 FRNRAP. This CDR3 spans 19 amino acids. The CDR3 is CASGLVPPGWPGNTDTQYF. CDR3 in DNA: TGTGCTAGTGGTTTGGTCCCGCCAGGTTGGCCGGGGAACACAGATACGCAGTATTTT.

V usage is TRBV11-3 and J usage is TRBJ2-7, with TRBD2 matching over 10 bases. This CDR3 has 16 residues. Germline CDR1 SGHNT, CDR2 YENEEA. V lost 1 base and J lost 4; bases outside the gene matches: 7. The CDR3 region is CASSLVLAGESYEQYF. CDR3 DNA: TGTGCCAGCAGCTTAGTTCTAGCGGGAGAGTCGTACGAGCAGTACTTC.